This T cell receptor (beta chain) was found in a study of control samples from healthy donors and cancer patients. Clones were sequenced by immunoSEQ multiplex PCR, and TCRdb holds only the in-frame ones, with some missing. The sample carries approximately 71,000 clones, over 85% recorded once. The CDR3 is 12 amino acids. The germline V gene encodes CDR1 LGHDT and CDR2 YNNKEL (reference sequence). The V and J ends lost 1 base and 7 bases respectively, with 4 bases between them. The receptor was isolated from a man aged 55 to 70 with lung cancer. What was sequenced was PBMCs. The rearrangement uses TRBV3-1 (or the pseudogene TRBV3-2) and TRBJ1-4; no reliable D call. CDR3 amino acids: CASSQGAEKLFF. CDR3 sequence (DNA): TGTGCCAGCAGCCAAGGTGCTGAAAAACTGTTTTTT.